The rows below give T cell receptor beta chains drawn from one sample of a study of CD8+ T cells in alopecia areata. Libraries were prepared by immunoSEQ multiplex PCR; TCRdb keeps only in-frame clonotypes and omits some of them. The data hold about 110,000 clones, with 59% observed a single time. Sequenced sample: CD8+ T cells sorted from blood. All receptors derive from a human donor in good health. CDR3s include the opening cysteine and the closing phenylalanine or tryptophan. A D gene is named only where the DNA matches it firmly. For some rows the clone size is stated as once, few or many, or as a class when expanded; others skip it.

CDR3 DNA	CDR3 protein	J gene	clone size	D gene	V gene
TGTGCCAGCAGCTTTCCGTTCCCCACAGATACGCAGTATTTT	CASSFPFPTDTQYF	TRBJ2-3	NA	NA	TRBV7-9
TGCGCCAGCAGCCAGGCTAGCGGGGGGGCCTACAATGAGCAGTTCTTC	CASSQASGGAYNEQFF	TRBJ2-1	NA	TRBD2	TRBV4-1
TGTGCCAGCAGTTTAGTCGGGGATCAAGAGACCCAGTACTTC	CASSLVGDQETQYF	TRBJ2-5	NA	NA	TRBV27
TGTGCCAGCAGCTGGAACCTAGCGGGGAGCCCGGGCGAGCAGTACTTC	CASSWNLAGSPGEQYF	TRBJ2-7	NA	TRBD2	TRBV7-2
TGTGCCAGCAGCCATCTAGGCGGAGAATGGGAACAAGAGACCCAGTACTTC	CASSHLGGEWEQETQYF	TRBJ2-5	few	NA	TRBV7-2
TGTGCCAGCTCACCCCACTCGACACGGGTTTCCGATACGCAGTATTTT	CASSPHSTRVSDTQYF	TRBJ2-3	few	NA	TRBV18
TGTGCCAGCAGCCTGCGAGGGGACACTGAAGCTTTCTTT	CASSLRGDTEAFF	TRBJ1-1	few	NA	TRBV21-1
TGTGCCAGCAGTGTCGCCGGGGCGGAGAACACTGAAGCTTTCTTT	CASSVAGAENTEAFF	TRBJ1-1	few	NA	TRBV25-1
TGTGCCAGCCAAGGCCGGATCAGTATGAACACTGAAGCTTTCTTT	CASQGRISMNTEAFF	TRBJ1-1	NA	NA	TRBV25-1
TGTGCCTGGGACCCGACAGGGGAGCAGTTCTTC	CAWDPTGEQFF	TRBJ2-1	NA	TRBD1	TRBV30
TGCGCCAGCAGTGGTGGGAGGGGTTACGAGCAGTACTTC	CASSGGRGYEQYF	TRBJ2-7	NA	TRBD2	TRBV10-2
TGTGCCAGCAGCTTAGGGGGAGGACAGACTGAAGCTTTCTTT	CASSLGGGQTEAFF	TRBJ1-1	NA	NA	TRBV7-9
TGCAGTGCTAGGACCGATGAGCAGTTCTTC	CSARTDEQFF	TRBJ2-1	NA	NA	TRBV20-1
TGTGCCAGCAGCTTGATTGAAAACACTGAAGCTTTCTTT	CASSLIENTEAFF	TRBJ1-1	few	NA	TRBV7-2
TGTGCCAACAGCTTGTATGGGGGCCGTACCTACGAGCAGTACTTC	CANSLYGGRTYEQYF	TRBJ2-7	few	NA	TRBV7-2
TGTGCCAGTAGCCCATCAGGGGGTGGTAATTCACCCCTCCACTTT	CASSPSGGGNSPLHF	TRBJ1-6	few	TRBD1	TRBV19
TGCAGCGTTGAAGATCTTATCGGCGAGCAGTTCTTC	CSVEDLIGEQFF	TRBJ2-1	NA	NA	TRBV29-1
TGTGCCAGCAGCCTATGGGGGGAGACCCAGTACTTC	CASSLWGETQYF	TRBJ2-5	NA	NA	TRBV11-2
TGTGCCAGCAGCTTAGGGATGGGGTACACTGAAGCTTTCTTT	CASSLGMGYTEAFF	TRBJ1-1	few	NA	TRBV7-2
TGCAGCGTAACAGGGGTGGCAGATACGCAGTATTTT	CSVTGVADTQYF	TRBJ2-3	NA	TRBD1	TRBV29-1
TGTGCCAGCAGCTTAGCGTTCCAGGGCCCATCGACGAACATTCAGTACTTC	CASSLAFQGPSTNIQYF	TRBJ2-4	NA	NA	TRBV7-9
TGCGCCAGCAGCTTGGGGTGGGGGCCTTACAATGAGCAGTTCTTC	CASSLGWGPYNEQFF	TRBJ2-1	NA	NA	TRBV5-1
TGTGCCAGCAGCATCGCACAGACAGTGGGAAACTATGGCTACACCTTC	CASSIAQTVGNYGYTF	TRBJ1-2	NA	NA	TRBV7-9
TGTGCCAGCACCCAGCCCCTCACAGGCCCACACACAGATACGCAGTATTTT	CASTQPLTGPHTDTQYF	TRBJ2-3	NA	NA	TRBV11-2
TGCGCCAGCAGCCAAGCTTTTGTCGCCGGTACGCAGTATTTT	CASSQAFVAGTQYF	TRBJ2-3	NA	NA	TRBV4-1